Reported below is one TCR beta chain. These data come from a study of blood T cell repertoires in COVID-19. Study information: Italy, Spain and the United States were the sources of the convalescent and acute COVID-19 samples. The cDNA or gDNA used as material had been derived from T cells, B-cell-depleted T cells, or PBMCs.

In the authors' workflow: For nucleated cells, counts were estimated from reference gene primer amplification. Data came from immunoSEQ multiplex PCR; TCRdb stores just in-frame clones and leaves some out. V, J and clone size were drawn from that table, and D and trimming were deduced from the DNA. The sample lists 110,000 or so clones, over 70% seen once, with roughly 1.6% in the top ten. The TCR comes from a man aged 50 to 60 with acute or convalescent COVID-19. The source material was peripheral blood.

DNA of the CDR3: TGTGCCAGCAGCTCCGCGGGGAGTGAGCAGTTCTTC. This sequence encodes CASSSAGSEQFF. The V call is TRBV11-3, the J call TRBJ2-1, with D tentatively TRBD2 (6 bases). CDR1 and CDR2 (germline): SGHNT, YENEEA. V was shortened by 4 bases and J by 9 bases, with 10 bases between the two germline ends. CDR3 length: 12 amino acids.